This T cell receptor (beta chain) was identified during a study of CD8 T cell repertoires and HIV-1 epitope variants. Study context: Controls were a CMV, EBV and flu peptide pool, Ebola AY9 negative control, and no-peptide well. Tested: three Gag epitope families, Nef HW9 and YT9.

Per germline, CDR1 LNHDA and CDR2 SQIVND (reference sequence). V was cut by 2 bases and J by 0 bases, with 11 bases left in between. The CDR3 covers 16 residues. Produced via immunoSEQ multiplex PCR; TCRdb's table is partial and in-frame only. The sample records 3,500 or so clones, about three quarters being singletons. With regard to this clone: Antigen: not known.

The chain carries TRBV19 and TRBJ2-1; D is ambiguous. This TCR derives from a male donor with HIV. Specimen: cultured CD8+ T cells derived from PBMCs. The CDR3 DNA reads as TGTGCCAGTAGTATATTGAGCGAGAGCTCCTACAATGAGCAGTTCTTC. Translating it yields CASSILSESSYNEQFF.